This entry concerns a single T cell receptor beta chain. The sample is drawn from a study of blood T cell repertoires in COVID-19. V lost 5 bases, J lost 4 bases, and 17 bases lay in between. Germline CDR1 and CDR2: MNHEY and SVGAGI. The CDR3 sequence is 15 residues long. It was during active infection that Seattle patients were enrolled and then longitudinally followed. The table came from immunoSEQ multiplex PCR; TCRdb's copy has only in-frame clones and leaves some out. The top ten clones hold around 7.9% of a sample with fewer than 450,000 clones, around nine tenths of them seen once. This TCR was sampled from a woman between 70 and 85 years old with COVID-19, enrolled during active disease. Sequenced sample: peripheral blood. The rearrangement links TRBV6-5 to TRBJ1-1, with D possibly TRBD1 on 6 matching bases. CDR3 sequence reads: CASSRAGAFSTEAFF. CDR3 sequence (DNA): TGTGCCAGCAGTCGGGCGGGGGCTTTTTCCACTGAAGCTTTCTTT.